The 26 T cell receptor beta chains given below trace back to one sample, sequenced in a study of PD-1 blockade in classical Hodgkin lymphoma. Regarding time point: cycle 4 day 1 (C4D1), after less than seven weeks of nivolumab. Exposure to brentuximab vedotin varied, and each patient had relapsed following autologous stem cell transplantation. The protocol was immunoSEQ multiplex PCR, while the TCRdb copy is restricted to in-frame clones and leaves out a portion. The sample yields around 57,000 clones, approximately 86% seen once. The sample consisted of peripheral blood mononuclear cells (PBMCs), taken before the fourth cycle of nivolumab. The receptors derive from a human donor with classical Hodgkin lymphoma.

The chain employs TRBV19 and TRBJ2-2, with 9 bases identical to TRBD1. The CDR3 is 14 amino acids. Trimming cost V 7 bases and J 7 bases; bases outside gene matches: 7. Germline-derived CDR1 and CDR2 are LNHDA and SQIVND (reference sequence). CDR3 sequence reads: CASTTTGGVGELFF. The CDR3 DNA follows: TGTGCCAGTACCACTACAGGGGGCGTCGGGGAGCTGTTTTTT.

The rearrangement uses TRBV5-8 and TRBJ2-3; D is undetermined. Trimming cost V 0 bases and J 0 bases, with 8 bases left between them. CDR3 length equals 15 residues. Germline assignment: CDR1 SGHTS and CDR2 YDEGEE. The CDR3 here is CASSLGQISTDTQYF. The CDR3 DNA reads TGTGCCAGCAGCTTGGGGCAGATTAGCACAGATACGCAGTATTTT.

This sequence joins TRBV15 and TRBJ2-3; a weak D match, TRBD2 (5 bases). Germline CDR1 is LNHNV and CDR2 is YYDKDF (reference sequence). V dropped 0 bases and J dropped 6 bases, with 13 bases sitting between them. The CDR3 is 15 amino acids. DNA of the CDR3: TGTGCCACCAGCAGAGAGAGGACTTTGATTGATACGCAGTATTTT. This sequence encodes CATSRERTLIDTQYF.

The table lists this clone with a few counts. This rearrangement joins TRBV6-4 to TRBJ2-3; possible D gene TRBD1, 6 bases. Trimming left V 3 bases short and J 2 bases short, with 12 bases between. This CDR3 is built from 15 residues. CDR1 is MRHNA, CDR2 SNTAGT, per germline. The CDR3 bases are TGTGCCAGCAGTGAGCAGGGGATGAACACAGATACGCAGTATTTT. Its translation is CASSEQGMNTDTQYF.

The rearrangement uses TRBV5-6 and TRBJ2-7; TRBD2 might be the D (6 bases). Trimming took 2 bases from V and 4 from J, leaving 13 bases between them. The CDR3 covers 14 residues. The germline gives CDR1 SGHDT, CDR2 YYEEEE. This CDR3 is CASSLVSGEYEQYF. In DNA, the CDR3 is TGTGCCAGCAGCTTAGTATCGGGGGAATACGAGCAGTACTTC.

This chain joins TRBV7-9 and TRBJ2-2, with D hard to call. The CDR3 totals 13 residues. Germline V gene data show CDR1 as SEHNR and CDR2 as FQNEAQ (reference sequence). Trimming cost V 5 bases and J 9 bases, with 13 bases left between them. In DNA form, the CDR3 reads TGTGCCAGCAGCACGTGGTTGAGCCGGGAGCTGTTTTTT. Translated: CASSTWLSRELFF.

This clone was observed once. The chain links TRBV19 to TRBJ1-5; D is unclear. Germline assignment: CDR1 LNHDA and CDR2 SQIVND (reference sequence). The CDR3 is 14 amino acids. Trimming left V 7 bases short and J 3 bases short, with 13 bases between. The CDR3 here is CASMNSAINQPQHF. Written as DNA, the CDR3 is TGTGCCAGTATGAACAGCGCCATCAATCAGCCCCAGCATTTT.

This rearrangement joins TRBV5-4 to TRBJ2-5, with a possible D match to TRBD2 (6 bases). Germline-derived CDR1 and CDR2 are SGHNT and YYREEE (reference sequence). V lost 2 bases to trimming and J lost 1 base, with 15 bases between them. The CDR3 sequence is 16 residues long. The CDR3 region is CASSLSDRGSQETQYF. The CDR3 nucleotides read TGTGCCAGCAGCTTATCAGATCGGGGGAGCCAAGAGACCCAGTACTTC.

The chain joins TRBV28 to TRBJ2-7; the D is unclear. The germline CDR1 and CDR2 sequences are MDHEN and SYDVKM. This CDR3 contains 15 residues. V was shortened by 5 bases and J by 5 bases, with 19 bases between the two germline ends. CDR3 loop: CASSTVRRAPHEQYF. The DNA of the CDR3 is TGTGCCAGCAGTACGGTGCGAAGGGCCCCCCACGAGCAGTACTTC.

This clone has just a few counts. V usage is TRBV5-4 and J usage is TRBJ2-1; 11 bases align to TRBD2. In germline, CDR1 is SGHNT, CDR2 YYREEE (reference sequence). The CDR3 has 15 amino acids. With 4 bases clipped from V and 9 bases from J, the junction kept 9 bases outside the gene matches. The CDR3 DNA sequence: TGTGCCAGCAGCCCAGAACTAGCGGGAGTTACTGAGCAGTTCTTC. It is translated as CASSPELAGVTEQFF.

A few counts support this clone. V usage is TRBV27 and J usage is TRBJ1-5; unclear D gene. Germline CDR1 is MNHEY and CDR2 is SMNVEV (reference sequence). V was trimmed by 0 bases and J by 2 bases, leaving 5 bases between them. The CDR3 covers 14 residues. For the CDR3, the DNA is TGTGCCAGCAGTTTATCTGGCCGCAATCAGCCCCAGCATTTT. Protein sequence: CASSLSGRNQPQHF.

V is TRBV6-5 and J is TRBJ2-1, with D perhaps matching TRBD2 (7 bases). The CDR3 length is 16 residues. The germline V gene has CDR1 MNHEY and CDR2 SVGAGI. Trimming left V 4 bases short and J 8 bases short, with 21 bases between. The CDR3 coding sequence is TGTGCCAGCAGTTCCCCCCGAGGGGGGGGCCTCTATGAGCAGTTCTTC. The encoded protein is CASSSPRGGGLYEQFF.

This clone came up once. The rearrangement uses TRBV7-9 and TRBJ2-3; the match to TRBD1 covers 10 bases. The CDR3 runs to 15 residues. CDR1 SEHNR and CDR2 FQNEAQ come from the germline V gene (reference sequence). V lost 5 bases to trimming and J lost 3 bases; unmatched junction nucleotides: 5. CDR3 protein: CASSKGQGRTDTQYF. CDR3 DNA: TGTGCCAGCAGCAAGGGACAGGGGAGAACAGATACGCAGTATTTT.

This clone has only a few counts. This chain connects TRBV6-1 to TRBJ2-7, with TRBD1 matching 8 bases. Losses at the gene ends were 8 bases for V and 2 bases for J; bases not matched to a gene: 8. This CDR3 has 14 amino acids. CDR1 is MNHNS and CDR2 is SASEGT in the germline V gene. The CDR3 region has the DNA TGTGCCAGCCGAGGACAGGGAGTGGCCTACGAGCAGTACTTC. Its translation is CASRGQGVAYEQYF.

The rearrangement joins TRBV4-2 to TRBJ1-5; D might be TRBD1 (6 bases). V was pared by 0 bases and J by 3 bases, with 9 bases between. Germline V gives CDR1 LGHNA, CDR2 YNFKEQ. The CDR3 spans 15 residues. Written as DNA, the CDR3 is TGTGCCAGCAGCCAAGATTCAGGGGTCAATCAGCCCCAGCATTTT. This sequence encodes CASSQDSGVNQPQHF.

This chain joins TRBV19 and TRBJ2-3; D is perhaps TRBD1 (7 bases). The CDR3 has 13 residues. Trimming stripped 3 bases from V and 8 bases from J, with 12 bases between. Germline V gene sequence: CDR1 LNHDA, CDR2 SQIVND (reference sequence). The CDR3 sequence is CASSMSQGGTQYF. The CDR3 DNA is TGTGCCAGTAGTATGTCGCAGGGGGGTACGCAGTATTTT.

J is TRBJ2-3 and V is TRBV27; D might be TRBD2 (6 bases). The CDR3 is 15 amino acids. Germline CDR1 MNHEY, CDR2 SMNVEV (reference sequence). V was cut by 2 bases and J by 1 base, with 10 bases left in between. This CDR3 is CASSLVAGRTDTQYF. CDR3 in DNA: TGTGCCAGCAGTTTAGTTGCGGGGCGCACAGATACGCAGTATTTT.

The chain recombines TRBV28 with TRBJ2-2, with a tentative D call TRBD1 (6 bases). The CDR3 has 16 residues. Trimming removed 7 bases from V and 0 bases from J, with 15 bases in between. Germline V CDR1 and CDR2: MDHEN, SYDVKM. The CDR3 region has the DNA TGTGCCAGCATCAAGACCGGGACACCGAACACCGGGGAGCTGTTTTTT. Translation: CASIKTGTPNTGELFF.

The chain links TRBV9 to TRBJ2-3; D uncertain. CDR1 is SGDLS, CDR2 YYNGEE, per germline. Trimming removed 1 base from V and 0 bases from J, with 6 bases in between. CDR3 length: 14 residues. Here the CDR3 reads CASSVTPSTDTQYF. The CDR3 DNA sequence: TGTGCCAGCAGCGTAACTCCTAGCACAGATACGCAGTATTTT.

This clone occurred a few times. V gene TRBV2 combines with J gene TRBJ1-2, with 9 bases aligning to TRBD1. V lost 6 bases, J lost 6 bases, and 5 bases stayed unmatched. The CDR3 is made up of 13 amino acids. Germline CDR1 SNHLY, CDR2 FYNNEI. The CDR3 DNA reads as TGTGCCAGCAGGGGAGGGACAGGGAATGGCTACACCTTC. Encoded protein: CASRGGTGNGYTF.

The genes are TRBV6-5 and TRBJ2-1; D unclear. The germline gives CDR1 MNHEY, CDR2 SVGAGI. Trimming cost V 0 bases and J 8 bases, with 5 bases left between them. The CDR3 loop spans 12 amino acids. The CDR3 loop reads CASSYSTYEQFF. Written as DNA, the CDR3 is TGTGCCAGCAGTTACTCTACGTATGAGCAGTTCTTC.

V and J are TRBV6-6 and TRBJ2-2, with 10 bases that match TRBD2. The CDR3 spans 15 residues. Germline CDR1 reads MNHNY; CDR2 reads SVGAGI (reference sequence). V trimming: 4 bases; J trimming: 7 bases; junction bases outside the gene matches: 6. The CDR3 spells CASSSVAGGNGELFF. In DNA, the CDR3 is TGTGCCAGCAGTTCAGTAGCGGGGGGTAACGGGGAGCTGTTTTTT.

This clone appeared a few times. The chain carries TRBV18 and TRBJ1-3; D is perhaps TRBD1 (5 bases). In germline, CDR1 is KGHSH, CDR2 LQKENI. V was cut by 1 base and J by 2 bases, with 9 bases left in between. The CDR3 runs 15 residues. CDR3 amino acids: CASSPRRDPGNTIYF. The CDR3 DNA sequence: TGTGCCAGCTCACCACGCAGGGACCCTGGAAACACCATATATTTT.

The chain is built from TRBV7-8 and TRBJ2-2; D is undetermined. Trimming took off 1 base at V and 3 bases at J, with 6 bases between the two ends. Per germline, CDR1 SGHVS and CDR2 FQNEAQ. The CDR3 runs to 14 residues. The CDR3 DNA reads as TGTGCCAGCAGCTTAGAAGGGCACACCGGGGAGCTGTTTTTT. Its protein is CASSLEGHTGELFF.

CDR3 amino acids: CASGGYEQYF. The CDR3 DNA follows: TGCGCCAGCGGGGGATACGAGCAGTACTTC. The chain carries TRBV4-3 and TRBJ2-7; D is tentatively TRBD1 or TRBD2 (5 bases each). The CDR3 is 10 residues long. Germline assignment: CDR1 LGHNA and CDR2 YSLEER. Trimming stripped 8 bases from V and 4 bases from J, with 6 bases between.

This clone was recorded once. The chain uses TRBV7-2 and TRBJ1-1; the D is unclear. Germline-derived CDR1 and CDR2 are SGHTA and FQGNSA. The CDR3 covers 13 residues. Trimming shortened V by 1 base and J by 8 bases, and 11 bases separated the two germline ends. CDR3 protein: CASSLVEGREAFF. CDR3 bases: TGTGCCAGCAGCTTAGTTGAGGGTCGGGAAGCTTTCTTT.